This T cell receptor (beta chain) stems from a study of PD-1 blockade in classical Hodgkin lymphoma. Whole-study results and caveats: Whereas CD4+ TCR diversity had risen significantly by C4D1, CD8+ TCR diversity had not.

Method: immunoSEQ multiplex PCR; TCRdb's copy keeps in-frame clones and lacks some. The profile shows 25,000 to 40,000 clones, around 82% of them singletons. Documented time point: cycle 4 day 1 (C4D1), after five to seven weeks of nivolumab. Every patient had relapsed following autologous stem cell transplantation, and cohorts differed in brentuximab vedotin exposure. Regarding this clone: Its antigen remains unknown.

The CDR3 runs to 15 residues. CDR1 SGHTA and CDR2 FQGNSA come from the germline V gene. The germline V and J ends were trimmed by 4 bases and 4 bases, with 16 bases remaining between them. The sequence was obtained from a human donor with classical Hodgkin lymphoma. This chain joins TRBV7-2 and TRBJ1-1, with D hard to call. This sample comprised peripheral blood mononuclear cells (PBMCs), obtained before the fourth cycle of nivolumab. CDR3 sequence reads: CASSSRVAYGTEAFF. The CDR3 DNA reads as TGTGCCAGCAGCTCAAGGGTAGCTTACGGCACTGAAGCTTTCTTT. The whole variable domain, filled in from reference TRBV7-2 and TRBJ1-1, reads GAGVSQSPSNKVTEKGKDVELRCDPISGHTALYWYRQSLGQGLEFLIYFQGNSAPDKSGLPSDRFSAERTGGSVSTLTIQRTQQEDSAVYLCASSSRVAYGTEAFFGQGTRLTVV.